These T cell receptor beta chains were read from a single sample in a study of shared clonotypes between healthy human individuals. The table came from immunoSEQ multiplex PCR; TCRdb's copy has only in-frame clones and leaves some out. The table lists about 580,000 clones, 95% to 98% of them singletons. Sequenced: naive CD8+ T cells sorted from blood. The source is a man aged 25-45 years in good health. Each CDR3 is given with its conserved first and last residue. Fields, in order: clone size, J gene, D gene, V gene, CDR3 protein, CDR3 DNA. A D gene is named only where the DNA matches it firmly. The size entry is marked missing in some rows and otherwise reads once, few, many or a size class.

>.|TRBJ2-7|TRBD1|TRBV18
CASSPPTGGSNEQYF
TGTGCCAGCTCACCACCGACAGGGGGTAGTAACGAGCAGTACTTC
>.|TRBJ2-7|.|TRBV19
CASSIYGGSSYEQYF
TGTGCCAGTAGTATCTACGGGGGCTCGAGCTACGAGCAGTACTTC
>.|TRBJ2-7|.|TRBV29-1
CSATTGYEQYF
TGCAGCGCAACGACGGGATACGAGCAGTACTTC
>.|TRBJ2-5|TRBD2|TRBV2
CASREGTSEQETQYF
TGTGCCAGCAGAGAAGGGACTAGCGAACAAGAGACCCAGTACTTC
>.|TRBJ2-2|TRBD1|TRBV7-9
CASSLPTGGISGELFF
TGTGCCAGCAGCTTACCGACAGGGGGCATCTCCGGGGAGCTGTTTTTT
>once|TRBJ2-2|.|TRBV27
CASSLSRRLTPGELFF
TGTGCCAGCAGTTTATCCCGACGGCTGACACCCGGGGAGCTGTTTTTT
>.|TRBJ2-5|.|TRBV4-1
CASSPGDARPETQYF
TGCGCCAGCAGCCCTGGTGACGCAAGGCCAGAGACCCAGTACTTC
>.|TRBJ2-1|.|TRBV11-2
CAIARPYNEQFF
TGTGCCATAGCCCGCCCCTACAATGAGCAGTTCTTC
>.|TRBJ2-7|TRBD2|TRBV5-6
CASSKGLWEQYF
TGTGCCAGCAGCAAGGGACTATGGGAGCAGTACTTC
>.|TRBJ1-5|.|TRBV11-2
CASSLGRGQPQHF
TGTGCCAGCAGCTTGGGGCGAGGGCAGCCCCAGCATTTT
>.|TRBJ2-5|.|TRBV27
CASSLTNSQETQYF
TGTGCCAGCAGTTTAACCAACAGTCAAGAGACCCAGTACTTC
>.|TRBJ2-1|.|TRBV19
CASKEGGGYNEQFF
TGTGCCAGTAAGGAGGGAGGAGGCTACAATGAGCAGTTCTTC
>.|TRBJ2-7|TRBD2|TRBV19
CASSWTSGSYEQYF
TGTGCCAGTAGTTGGACTAGCGGCTCCTACGAGCAGTACTTC
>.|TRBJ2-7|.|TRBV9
CASSVGGNSYEQYF
TGTGCCAGCAGCGTAGGAGGGAACTCCTACGAGCAGTACTTC
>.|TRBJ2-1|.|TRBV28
CASSTPRYNEQFF
TGTGCCAGCAGTACCCCCCGATACAATGAGCAGTTCTTC
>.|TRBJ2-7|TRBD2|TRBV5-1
CASSVLTGGFHEQYF
TGCGCCAGCAGCGTACTGACGGGAGGTTTCCACGAGCAGTACTTC
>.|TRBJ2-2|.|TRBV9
CASSVGNRENTGELFF
TGTGCCAGCAGCGTAGGGAACAGGGAGAACACCGGGGAGCTGTTTTTT
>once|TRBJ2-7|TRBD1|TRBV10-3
CAISESGTGRTYEQYF
TGTGCCATCAGTGAGTCTGGGACAGGCCGTACCTACGAGCAGTACTTC
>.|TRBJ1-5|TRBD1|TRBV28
CASSLWTGIGQPQHF
TGTGCCAGCAGCCTCTGGACAGGAATTGGTCAGCCCCAGCATTTT
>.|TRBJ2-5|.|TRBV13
CASSLMETQYF
TGTGCCAGCAGCCTCATGGAGACCCAGTACTTC
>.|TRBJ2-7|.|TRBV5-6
CASSLSSGYEQYF
TGTGCCAGCAGTCTCAGTTCAGGGTACGAGCAGTACTTC
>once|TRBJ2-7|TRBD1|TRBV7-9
CASSPRDRLYEQYF
TGTGCCAGCAGCCCGAGGGACAGGCTCTACGAGCAGTACTTC
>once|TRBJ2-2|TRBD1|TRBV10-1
CASSEYRGSAGELFF
TGCGCCAGCAGTGAGTACAGGGGGAGTGCCGGGGAGCTGTTTTTT
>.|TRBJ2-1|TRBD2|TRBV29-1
CSAYPLGRTSGRRNEQFF
TGCAGCGCCTATCCCCTCGGGCGGACTAGCGGGAGGCGTAATGAGCAGTTCTTC
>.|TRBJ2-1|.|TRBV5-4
CASSFQGGGEQFF
TGTGCCAGCAGCTTCCAGGGAGGAGGTGAGCAGTTCTTC
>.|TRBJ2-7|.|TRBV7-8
CASSPRGGYSYEQYF
TGTGCCAGCAGCCCGAGAGGAGGGTACTCCTACGAGCAGTACTTC
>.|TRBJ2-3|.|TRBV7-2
CASSLVWRRDLTDTQYF
TGTGCCAGCAGCTTAGTGTGGCGGCGCGATCTCACAGATACGCAGTATTTT
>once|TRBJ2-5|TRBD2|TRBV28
CASSSLFGRAGGSSSFETQYF
TGTGCCAGCAGTTCACTCTTTGGGCGAGCGGGAGGGTCCTCCTCGTTTGAGACCCAGTACTTC
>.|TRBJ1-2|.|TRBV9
CASSDRASGYTF
TGTGCCAGCAGCGACAGGGCGTCTGGCTACACCTTC
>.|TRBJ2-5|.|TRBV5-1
CASSLPNIQETQYF
TGCGCCAGCAGCCTCCCGAACATCCAAGAGACCCAGTACTTC
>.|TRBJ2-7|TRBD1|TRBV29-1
CSVEGTGEGYEQYF
TGCAGCGTGGAAGGGACAGGGGAGGGCTACGAGCAGTACTTC
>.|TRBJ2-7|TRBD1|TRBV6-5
CASSYSGQGFYEQYF
TGTGCCAGCAGTTACTCGGGACAGGGTTTCTACGAGCAGTACTTC
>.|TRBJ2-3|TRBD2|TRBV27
CASRVAGDFPDTQYF
TGTGCCAGCAGAGTAGCGGGAGATTTCCCAGATACGCAGTATTTT
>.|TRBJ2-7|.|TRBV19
CASSYRVLYEQYF
TGTGCCAGTAGTTACAGGGTGCTCTACGAGCAGTACTTC
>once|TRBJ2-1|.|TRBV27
CASSLRGSYNEQFF
TGTGCCAGCAGCCTACGGGGGAGCTACAATGAGCAGTTCTTC
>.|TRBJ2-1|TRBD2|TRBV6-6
CASSPVGSGSYNEQFF
TGTGCCAGCAGTCCTGTGGGTAGCGGGTCCTACAATGAGCAGTTCTTC
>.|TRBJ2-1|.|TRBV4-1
CASSQDPPGEPDEQFF
TGCGCCAGCAGCCAAGATCCCCCGGGAGAACCAGATGAGCAGTTCTTC
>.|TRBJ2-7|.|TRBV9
CASSVGVGMLYEQYF
TGTGCCAGCAGCGTAGGTGTAGGGATGCTCTACGAGCAGTACTTC
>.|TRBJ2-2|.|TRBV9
CASSGTITGELFF
TGTGCCAGCAGCGGTACAATCACCGGGGAGCTGTTTTTT
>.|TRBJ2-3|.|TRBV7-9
CASRAKATSTDTQYF
TGTGCCAGCAGAGCTAAAGCGACTAGCACAGATACGCAGTATTTT
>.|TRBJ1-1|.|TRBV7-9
CASIVGNKPNTEAFF
TGTGCCAGCATCGTGGGGAACAAACCGAACACTGAAGCTTTCTTT
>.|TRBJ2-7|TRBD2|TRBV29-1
CSVKGLADSYEQYF
TGCAGCGTTAAGGGACTAGCGGATTCCTACGAGCAGTACTTC
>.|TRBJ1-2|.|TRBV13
CASNLIPANGYTF
TGTGCCAGCAACCTTATTCCGGCTAATGGCTACACCTTC